The 29 T cell receptor beta chains given below trace back to one sample, sequenced in a study of blood T cell repertoires in COVID-19. The data were produced by immunoSEQ multiplex PCR, yet TCRdb's version contains in-frame clones alone and is incomplete. The sample has roughly 400,000 clones; 75% to 90% are singletons. Sequenced material: PBMCs or T cells enriched from blood (not recorded which). Source of these receptors: a man aged 25 to 40 who had recovered from COVID-19.

The chain employs TRBV18 and TRBJ2-7; D ambiguous. The CDR3 is 15 amino acids. Trimming took off 0 bases at V and 0 bases at J, with 9 bases between the two ends. CDR1 is KGHSH, CDR2 LQKENI, per germline. CDR3: CASSPPVRFSYEQYF. As DNA, the CDR3 is TGTGCCAGCTCACCACCTGTGCGGTTCTCCTACGAGCAGTACTTC. The variable domain in full, with the rest retrieved from reference TRBV18 and TRBJ2-7, is NAGVMQNPRHLVRRRGQEARLRCSPMKGHSHVYWYRQLPEEGLKFMVYLQKENIIDESGMPKERFSAEFPKEGPSILRIQQVVRGDSAAYFCASSPPVRFSYEQYFGPGTRLTVT.

The CDR3 reads CASSLGLGGRAKDEQFF. In nucleotides, the CDR3 is TGTGCCAGCAGCTTAGGCCTCGGCGGGAGGGCCAAGGATGAGCAGTTCTTC. The V and J genes are TRBV7-3 and TRBJ2-1; 9 bases fit TRBD2. V shed 2 bases and J 8 bases; nucleotides not matched to a gene: 13. Germline-derived CDR1 and CDR2 are SGHTA and FQGTGA. This CDR3 comprises 17 residues. Full variable domain (remainder filled in from reference TRBV7-3 and TRBJ2-1): GAGVSQTPSNKVTEKGKYVELRCDPISGHTALYWYRQSLGQGPEFLIYFQGTGAADDSGLPNDRFFAVRPEGSVSTLKIQRTERGDSAVYLCASSLGLGGRAKDEQFFGPGTRLTVL.

This sequence joins TRBV25-1 and TRBJ2-3, with D possibly matching TRBD2 (5 bases). The germline gives CDR1 MGHDK, CDR2 SYGVNS. The length of the CDR3 is 15 residues. V dropped 2 bases and J dropped 2 bases, with 11 bases sitting between them. CDR3 loop: CASSEGWGDTDTQYF. In DNA, the CDR3 is TGTGCCAGCAGTGAAGGGTGGGGAGACACAGATACGCAGTATTTT.

This clone was detected once. This chain links TRBV2 with TRBJ2-1; 9 bases fit TRBD1. From germline, CDR1 is SNHLY and CDR2 FYNNEI. V dropped 7 bases and J dropped 7; count of bases not matched to a gene: 5. The CDR3 is 13 amino acids. The CDR3 DNA reads TGTGCCAGCACCCAGACAGGGGGTAATGAGCAGTTCTTC. Protein product: CASTQTGGNEQFF.

The chain is built from TRBV18 and TRBJ1-1, with TRBD1 matching 7 bases. J gave up 3 bases and V 3 bases, and 4 bases lay outside the gene matches. Germline CDR1 is KGHSH and CDR2 is LQKENI. The CDR3 has 14 amino acids. This CDR3 reads CASSPTGIDTEAFF. CDR3 coding DNA: TGTGCCAGCTCACCGACAGGGATTGACACTGAAGCTTTCTTT.

The V gene is TRBV12-3 or TRBV12-4, the J gene TRBJ2-5; 8 bases are shared with TRBD1. The CDR3 runs to 13 residues. Trimming at V came to 7 bases and at J to 4 bases, leaving 5 bases not matched to a gene. The CDR3 sequence: CASTYRGLETQYF. DNA of the CDR3: TGTGCCAGCACCTACAGGGGGTTAGAGACCCAGTACTTC.

V is TRBV2 and J is TRBJ1-5, with D uncertain. Germline CDR1 reads SNHLY; CDR2 reads FYNNEI. Trimming left V 6 bases short and J 6 bases short, with 12 bases between. This CDR3 is 13 amino acids long. The CDR3 nucleotides read TGTGCCAGCAGCGCTACTTCTACTCAGCCCCAGCATTTT. Amino acids: CASSATSTQPQHF.

V is TRBV6-6 and J is TRBJ2-2; 9 bases match TRBD1. The CDR3 is 16 amino acids. The J segment lost 8 bases and the V segment lost 5 bases, leaving 12 bases of the junction unmatched. Germline V gene data show CDR1 as MNHNY and CDR2 as SVGAGI (reference sequence). The CDR3 DNA reads TGTGCCAGCAGTCCCGGACAGGGGAAGGTGGTGGGGGAGCTGTTTTTT. It yields the protein CASSPGQGKVVGELFF.

V usage is TRBV28 and J usage is TRBJ1-2; D remains unclear. V was shortened by 1 base and J by 6 bases, with 15 bases between the two germline ends. This CDR3 comprises 15 residues. CDR1 and CDR2 from the germline V gene are MDHEN and SYDVKM. The CDR3 DNA follows: TGTGCCAGCAGTTTATTGCCGGGAATAGCTCATGGCTACACCTTC. Protein: CASSLLPGIAHGYTF.

The CDR3 protein is CASSQERETYEQYF. The DNA for the CDR3 is TGCGCCAGCAGCCAAGAGCGGGAAACCTACGAGCAGTACTTC. The V and J genes are TRBV4-1 and TRBJ2-7; D possibly corresponds to TRBD2 (6 bases). This CDR3 region has 14 residues. The V end lost 0 bases, the J end lost 2 bases, and 8 bases lay between the germline ends. CDR1 and CDR2 (germline): MGHRA, YSYEKL.

This clone was seen only a few times. The chain couples TRBV11-2 to TRBJ1-1; D gene unclear. Germline CDR1 and CDR2: SGHAT and FQNNGV. The CDR3 has 14 residues. Trimming cost V 3 bases and J 4 bases, with 12 bases left between them. CDR3 residues: CASSLVEEVTEAFF. As DNA, the CDR3 is TGTGCCAGCAGCTTGGTTGAGGAGGTCACTGAAGCTTTCTTT.

This rearrangement joins TRBV28 to TRBJ1-1; possibly TRBD1 for D (6 bases). This CDR3 contains 18 residues. V was cut by 3 bases and J by 6 bases, with 26 bases left in between. Per the germline V gene, CDR1 is MDHEN and CDR2 is SYDVKM. The CDR3 DNA reads TGTGCCAGCAGTTTGCCGGGACAACTTTACGCGGTTGGCGCTGAAGCTTTCTTT. It translates to CASSLPGQLYAVGAEAFF.

The rearrangement uses TRBV14 and TRBJ2-3; a weak D match, TRBD1 (6 bases). The CDR3 covers 17 residues. Germline CDR1 and CDR2: SGHDN and FVKESK. The V end lost 6 bases, the J end lost 0 bases, and 19 bases lay between the germline ends. The CDR3 nucleotides are TGTGCCAGCAGTCGGACAGACAAGCTACTTAGCACAGATACGCAGTATTTT. It specifies CASSRTDKLLSTDTQYF.

The chain links TRBV5-1 to TRBJ2-3; weak D call: TRBD2 (6 bases). Germline values: CDR1 SGHRS, CDR2 YFSETQ. The CDR3 is 14 residues long. The V and J ends lost 2 bases and 6 bases respectively, with 13 bases between them. Here the CDR3 reads CASSFPGDWDTQYF. The CDR3, as DNA: TGCGCCAGCAGCTTCCCGGGAGATTGGGATACGCAGTATTTT.

The rearrangement joins TRBV2 to TRBJ2-2; 12 bases match TRBD2. The V and J ends lost 11 bases and 3 bases, in that order; junction bases with no gene match: 4. Germline CDR1 is SNHLY and CDR2 is FYNNEI. The CDR3 extends over 14 amino acids. For the CDR3, the DNA is TGTGCCCGAAGACTAGCGGGAGACACCGGGGAGCTGTTTTTT. It translates to CARRLAGDTGELFF. Using reference TRBV2 and TRBJ2-2 for the parts outside the CDR3, the full variable domain is EPEVTQTPSHQVTQMGQEVILRCVPISNHLYFYWYRQILGQKVEFLVSFYNNEISEKSEIFDDQFSVERPDGSNFTLKIRSTKLEDSAMYFCARRLAGDTGELFFGEGSRLTVL.

The chain recombines TRBV21-1 with TRBJ1-3; the D call of TRBD1 is as the table states it, not checked on the DNA. TRBV21-1 constitutes a pseudogene. CDR3 size: 15 residues. This CDR3 is CASSKGAHRGNTIYF. The CDR3 DNA follows: TGTGCCAGCAGCAAAGGGGCACATAGGGGAAACACCATATATTTT.

J is TRBJ1-4 and V is TRBV5-1; perhaps TRBD1 as D (5 bases). Germline V CDR1 and CDR2: SGHRS, YFSETQ. This CDR3 is built from 16 residues. Between the trimmed V and J ends, which lost 2 bases and 8 bases, there was a span of 19 bases. The CDR3 DNA reads as TGCGCCAGCAGCTTAGACATACGGAGGGGTGAAGAAAAACTGTTTTTT. Translated: CASSLDIRRGEEKLFF.

This rearrangement joins TRBV5-1 to TRBJ1-2, with 7 bases fitting TRBD1. Germline CDR1 is SGHRS and CDR2 is YFSETQ. The CDR3 has 14 residues. The V and J ends lost 4 bases and 4 bases, in that order; junction bases with no gene match: 7. The CDR3 here is CASSPFDRAYGYTF. CDR3 coding DNA: TGCGCCAGCAGCCCATTCGACAGGGCCTATGGCTACACCTTC.

This rearrangement joins TRBV5-6 to TRBJ1-1; D gene uncertain. This CDR3 is built from 12 residues. The V gene lost 0 bases and the J gene lost 6 bases, with 6 bases spanning the gap. The germline V gene encodes CDR1 SGHDT and CDR2 YYEEEE. CDR3 sequence reads: CASSLAVSEAFF. CDR3 bases: TGTGCCAGCAGCTTGGCGGTGTCTGAAGCTTTCTTT.

This clone was found once. V usage is TRBV9 and J usage is TRBJ2-1, with 8 bases identical to TRBD2. J gave up 0 bases and V 3 bases, and 2 bases lay outside the gene matches. The length of the CDR3 is 15 residues. From germline, CDR1 is SGDLS and CDR2 YYNGEE. As DNA, the CDR3 is TGTGCCAGCAGCGCCCTAGCGGGCTCCTACAATGAGCAGTTCTTC. Residues: CASSALAGSYNEQFF.

To note about this clone: One junction end does not reproduce the germline sequence, and a read error may be involved. V gene TRBV28 combines with J gene TRBJ2-5, with a tentative D call TRBD2 (6 bases). CDR1 is MDHEN and CDR2 is SYDVKM in the germline V gene. The CDR3 sequence is 16 residues long. CDR3 sequence reads: CASSPSHGWRVETQYF. In DNA form, the CDR3 reads TGTGCCAGCAGTCCCTCCCACGGGTGGAGGGTGGAGACCCAATACTTC.

The chain joins TRBV10-3 to TRBJ2-2; TRBD2 is a possible D gene (6 bases). Trimming left V 1 base short and J 3 bases short, with 12 bases between. CDR3 length equals 16 residues. Germline-derived CDR1 and CDR2 are ENHRY and SYGVKD. CDR3 DNA sequence: TGTGCCATCAGTGAGTACGGGACTCATGACACCGGGGAGCTGTTTTTT. Translation gives CAISEYGTHDTGELFF.

This clone was detected a few times. V gene TRBV6-5 combines with J gene TRBJ2-1; TRBD2 agrees at 14 bases. The CDR3 length is 16 residues. V shed 3 bases and J 8 bases; nucleotides not matched to a gene: 6. From germline, CDR1 is MNHEY and CDR2 SVGAGI. The CDR3 DNA is TGTGCCAGCAGTTATGAGACTAGCGGGAGGGAAGATGAGCAGTTCTTC. Amino acids: CASSYETSGREDEQFF.

This clone has only a few counts. This chain connects TRBV7-9 to TRBJ2-2; the D gene is possibly TRBD2 (5 bases). Looked up from germline, CDR1 is SEHNR and CDR2 is FQNEAQ (reference sequence). The V end lost 7 bases, the J end lost 6 bases, and 18 bases lay between the germline ends. CDR3 length equals 15 residues. The CDR3 DNA reads as TGTGCCAGCAACCTCCGGTCCGGGGTCGCCGGGGAGCTGTTTTTT. Protein sequence: CASNLRSGVAGELFF.

V is TRBV18 and J is TRBJ2-7, with 14 bases identical to TRBD2. The CDR3 is made up of 15 amino acids. J lost 5 bases, V lost 4 bases, and 4 bases had no gene match. CDR1 and CDR2 (germline): KGHSH, LQKENI. CDR3 protein: CASSQGLAGENEQYF. As DNA, the CDR3 is TGTGCCAGCTCACAGGGACTAGCGGGAGAAAACGAGCAGTACTTC.

V is TRBV29-1 and J is TRBJ2-3; TRBD2 aligns across 8 bases. Germline trimming cut 5 bases from V and 0 bases from J; bases unmatched to any gene: 4. This CDR3 has 14 amino acids. The germline gives CDR1 SQVTM, CDR2 ANQGSEA. This CDR3 reads CSVKPSGSTDTQYF. CDR3 in DNA: TGCAGCGTTAAGCCTAGCGGGAGCACAGATACGCAGTATTTT.

The rearrangement links TRBV4-2 to TRBJ2-7, with D unclear. The ends were cut back, 3 bases at V and 2 bases at J, with 17 bases in the middle. Germline V gene data show CDR1 as LGHNA and CDR2 as YNFKEQ. This CDR3 has 16 amino acids. The CDR3 DNA reads TGTGCCAGCAGCCATCCTCTCGAATACCTACCCTACGAGCAGTACTTC. It encodes CASSHPLEYLPYEQYF.

This chain joins TRBV29-1 and TRBJ1-2; 7 bases match TRBD1. The CDR3 sequence is 12 residues long. CDR1 SQVTM and CDR2 ANQGSEA come from the germline V gene. The V gene end was trimmed by 7 bases and the J gene end by 2 bases; junction bases not matched to a gene: 4. CDR3 residues: CSARDRNYGYTF. In DNA, the CDR3 is TGCAGCGCTCGGGACAGAAACTATGGCTACACCTTC.

The chain combines TRBV2 with TRBJ1-6; D perhaps matches TRBD1 (5 bases). Germline V gene data show CDR1 as SNHLY and CDR2 as FYNNEI. The CDR3 has 18 residues. V lost 6 bases and J lost 0, with 18 bases in between. DNA of the CDR3: TGTGCCAGCAGCGCCCGGGACGGGACTAGCTCCTATAATTCACCCCTCCACTTT. Residues: CASSARDGTSSYNSPLHF.